The 19 T cell receptor beta chains below come from one sample, sequenced in a study of blood T cell repertoires in COVID-19. Method: immunoSEQ multiplex PCR; TCRdb's copy keeps in-frame clones and lacks some. The data hold about 250,000 clones, with around nine tenths observed a single time. The material sequenced was peripheral blood. The receptors were sampled from an older woman who had recovered from COVID-19.

This clone was observed once. The rearrangement uses TRBV4-2 and TRBJ2-7; tentatively, D is TRBD1 (6 bases). The CDR3 has 15 amino acids. Germline assignment: CDR1 LGHNA and CDR2 YNFKEQ. The V gene lost 4 bases and the J gene lost 2 bases, with 15 bases spanning the gap. In nucleotides, the CDR3 is TGTGCCAGCAGCCTTGGACAGAACTCGGCCTACGAGCAGTACTTC. Translation gives CASSLGQNSAYEQYF.

This clone is a singleton in its sample. This chain uses TRBV7-2 with TRBJ2-7; D is perhaps TRBD1 (5 bases). Trimming stripped 2 bases from V and 3 bases from J, with 8 bases between. CDR3 length equals 13 residues. CDR1 and CDR2 (germline): SGHTA, FQGNSA. The CDR3 nucleotides read TGTGCCAGCAGCTTACAGGGCGTCTACGAGCAGTACTTC. Amino acid sequence: CASSLQGVYEQYF.

The rearrangement uses TRBV7-9 and TRBJ1-4; D is unclear. The CDR3 consists of 12 residues. Deletions cut 5 bases from V and 4 bases from J, with 5 bases between. CDR1 SEHNR and CDR2 FQNEAQ come from the germline V gene (reference sequence). This chain's CDR3 is CASSRSNEKLFF. In DNA, the CDR3 is TGTGCCAGCAGCCGGAGTAATGAAAAACTGTTTTTT. Drawing the rest from reference TRBV7-9 and TRBJ1-4, the complete variable domain is DTGVSQNPRHKITKRGQNVTFRCDPISEHNRLYWYRQTLGQGPEFLTYFQNEAQLEKSRLLSDRFSAERPKGSFSTLEIQRTEQGDSAMYLCASSRSNEKLFFGSGTQLSVL.

In DNA form, the CDR3 reads TGCGCCAGCAGCTTGGGGTCAAGCAGGTCCTACGAGCAGTACTTC. Translating gives CASSLGSSRSYEQYF. The rearrangement links TRBV5-1 to TRBJ2-7; no definite D call. The CDR3 extends over 15 amino acids. CDR1 SGHRS and CDR2 YFSETQ come from the germline V gene. V lost 0 bases and J 1 base, leaving 11 bases between the germline ends.

J is TRBJ1-6 and V is TRBV5-4; 10 bases map to TRBD1. Germline CDR1 reads SGHNT; CDR2 reads YYREEE (reference sequence). This CDR3 is 15 amino acids long. V lost 3 bases, J lost 10 bases, and 7 bases stayed unmatched. This CDR3 reads CASSSRDRGGSPLHF. The CDR3 DNA is TGTGCCAGCAGCTCAAGGGACAGGGGTGGATCACCCCTCCACTTT.

V and J are TRBV27 and TRBJ1-3; D is possibly TRBD1 (6 bases). Germline V gene sequence: CDR1 MNHEY, CDR2 SMNVEV (reference sequence). V lost 6 bases, J lost 0 bases, and 15 bases lay in between. The CDR3 runs to 16 residues. Written as DNA, the CDR3 is TGTGCCAGCAGGCCCACGTACAGGGCCTCTGGAAACACCATATATTTT. It is translated as CASRPTYRASGNTIYF.

This rearrangement joins TRBV28 to TRBJ2-5; 12 bases are a match to TRBD2. The CDR3 loop spans 16 amino acids. J was trimmed by 4 bases and V by 4 bases; bases with no gene match: 7. CDR1 is MDHEN, CDR2 SYDVKM, per germline. CDR3 loop: CASSWGLAGGRETQYF. In DNA, the CDR3 is TGTGCCAGCAGTTGGGGCCTAGCGGGGGGGCGAGAGACCCAGTACTTC.

The V gene is TRBV5-1, the J gene TRBJ2-1; 7 bases align to TRBD1. Germline CDR1 reads SGHRS; CDR2 reads YFSETQ. The CDR3 is 16 amino acids. The V and J ends lost 2 bases and 6 bases, in that order; junction bases with no gene match: 11. The chain's CDR3 is CASSFPGQKTRNEQFF. As DNA, the CDR3 is TGCGCCAGCAGCTTCCCGGGACAGAAAACCCGCAATGAGCAGTTCTTC.

This clone was counted at least ten times. The CDR3 sequence: CASGFVWGNTIYF. The CDR3 coding sequence is TGTGCCAGTGGCTTCGTATGGGGAAACACCATATATTTT. The J gene is TRBJ1-3, the V gene TRBV19; unclear D gene. V was clipped by 8 bases and J by 4 bases, with 12 bases between them. In germline, CDR1 is LNHDA, CDR2 SQIVND (reference sequence). The CDR3 consists of 13 residues.

The chain carries TRBV28 and TRBJ2-2; TRBD1 is a possible D gene (6 bases). Per the germline V gene, CDR1 is MDHEN and CDR2 is SYDVKM. CDR3 length: 14 residues. V lost 6 bases, J lost 3 bases, and 11 bases lay in between. CDR3 in DNA: TGTGCCAGCAGCAAGACAGGTTACACCGGGGAGCTGTTTTTT. Encoded protein: CASSKTGYTGELFF.

This sequence joins TRBV5-4 and TRBJ2-5; a weak D match, TRBD1 (5 bases). V was trimmed by 4 bases and J by 2 bases, leaving 9 bases between them. There are 13 residues in the CDR3. Germline CDR1 is SGHNT and CDR2 is YYREEE (reference sequence). CDR3 protein: CASSPTEQETQYF. For the CDR3, the DNA is TGTGCCAGCAGCCCGACAGAGCAAGAGACCCAGTACTTC.

V gene TRBV2 combines with J gene TRBJ2-5; no clear D gene. The V end was cut by 7 bases, the J end by 1 base, with 7 bases between. CDR3 length equals 12 residues. CDR1 and CDR2 (germline): SNHLY, FYNNEI. This CDR3 is CASTPRQETQYF. The CDR3 region has the DNA TGTGCCAGCACACCGCGCCAAGAGACCCAGTACTTC. The variable domain in full, with the rest retrieved from reference TRBV2 and TRBJ2-5, is EPEVTQTPSHQVTQMGQEVILRCVPISNHLYFYWYRQILGQKVEFLVSFYNNEISEKSEIFDDQFSVERPDGSNFTLKIRSTKLEDSAMYFCASTPRQETQYFGPGTRLLVL.

The chain has TRBV6-6 and TRBJ2-7; no clear D gene. The V gene lost 2 bases and the J gene lost 4 bases, with 6 bases spanning the gap. This CDR3 is 12 amino acids long. Germline V CDR1 and CDR2: MNHNY, SVGAGI (reference sequence). The CDR3 loop reads CASSYDIYEQYF. The DNA for the CDR3 is TGTGCCAGCAGTTACGACATATACGAGCAGTACTTC.

The chain combines TRBV28 with TRBJ2-2; no firm D call. V lost 6 bases to trimming and J lost 4 bases, with 9 bases between them. Germline CDR1 is MDHEN and CDR2 is SYDVKM. CDR3 length: 13 residues. The CDR3 is CASRRPLTGELFF. Written as DNA, the CDR3 is TGTGCCAGCAGGCGTCCTCTCACCGGGGAGCTGTTTTTT. Based on the CDR3 plus reference TRBV28 and TRBJ2-2, the full variable domain is DVKVTQSSRYLVKRTGEKVFLECVQDMDHENMFWYRQDPGLGLRLIYFSYDVKMKEKGDIPEGYSVSREKKERFSLILESASTNQTSMYLCASRRPLTGELFFGEGSRLTVL.

The genes are TRBV9 and TRBJ2-2; D is undetermined. CDR1 and CDR2 from the germline V gene are SGDLS and YYNGEE. V lost 0 bases to trimming and J lost 5 bases, with 5 bases between them. The CDR3 length is 13 residues. The CDR3 region is CASSVAETGELFF. The DNA for the CDR3 is TGTGCCAGCAGCGTAGCCGAGACCGGGGAGCTGTTTTTT. The full variable domain, in which reference TRBV9 and TRBJ2-2 provide the parts outside the CDR3, is DSGVTQTPKHLITATGQRVTLRCSPRSGDLSVYWYQQSLDQGLQFLIQYYNGEERAKGNILERFSAQQFPDLHSELNLSSLELGDSALYFCASSVAETGELFFGEGSRLTVL.

The V call is TRBV7-2, the J call TRBJ1-4, with TRBD1 as a possible D gene (5 bases). Looked up from germline, CDR1 is SGHTA and CDR2 is FQGNSA. The CDR3 spans 14 residues. The V end was cut by 5 bases, the J end by 8 bases, with 15 bases between. CDR3 residues: CASSPFGAGEKLFF. CDR3 in DNA: TGTGCCAGCAGCCCGTTTGGGGCGGGGGAAAAACTGTTTTTT.

Points on this clone: The same CDR3 also results from other DNA sequences found in this sample. The V and J genes are TRBV12-3 or TRBV12-4 and TRBJ1-3; no definite D call. The CDR3 length is 13 residues. The V gene lost 1 base and the J gene lost 3 bases, with 4 bases spanning the gap. The DNA of the CDR3 is TGTGCCAGCAGTTTAGGAGGTGGAAACACCATATATTTT. Translated: CASSLGGGNTIYF.

The V and J genes are TRBV5-1 and TRBJ1-4; 10 bases are shared with TRBD1. This CDR3 contains 15 residues. Trimming cost V 4 bases and J 7 bases; bases outside gene matches: 7. Looked up from germline, CDR1 is SGHRS and CDR2 is YFSETQ. In DNA form, the CDR3 reads TGCGCCAGCAGCCGCCAGGGGACAGGGGCTGAAAAACTGTTTTTT. Protein: CASSRQGTGAEKLFF.

The chain is built from TRBV7-6 and TRBJ2-1; TRBD1 is a possible D gene (6 bases). This CDR3 spans 16 amino acids. V was trimmed by 3 bases and J by 8 bases, leaving 20 bases between them. CDR1 is SGHVS, CDR2 FNYEAQ, per germline. CDR3 bases: TGTGCCAGCAGCTTCTCCCAGGGGCAGGTTTGGGATGAGCAGTTCTTC. The encoded protein is CASSFSQGQVWDEQFF.